A selection of T cell receptor beta chains follows, all from one sample in a study of T cells after yellow fever vaccination. TCRdb fed the 5' RACE reads into MiXCR, producing one record per CDR3 protein. Of fewer than 450,000 distinct CDR3 sequences listed, more than 9% are singletons. Source: PBMCs, taken on the day of the first yellow fever vaccination. These receptors all stem from a man aged 18 to 35 who received the YFV17D yellow fever vaccine. CDR3s include the opening cysteine and the closing phenylalanine or tryptophan. Each record gives: clone size, CDR3 length, J gene, V gene, D gene, CDR3 protein, CDR3 DNA. The D gene is left open where the match is weak. Clone size is shown for a subset of rows, as once, few, many or a class of expanded clone.

. 13 TRBJ1-6 TRBV3-1 . CASSQGANSPLHF TGTGCCAGCAGCCAAGGAGCTAATTCACCCCTCCACTTT
. 16 TRBJ2-1 TRBV19 TRBD2 CASSHRASGFYNEQFF TGTGCCAGTAGTCATAGGGCTAGCGGGTTCTACAATGAGCAGTTCTTC
. 15 TRBJ2-6 TRBV5-6 . CASRSLGPGANVLTF TGTGCCAGCAGATCTCTGGGCCCTGGGGCCAACGTCCTGACTTTC
. 14 TRBJ1-6 TRBV4-2 TRBD1 CASSHRQGNSPLHF TGTGCCAGCAGCCATAGACAGGGAAATTCACCCCTCCACTTT
few 15 TRBJ2-2 TRBV18 . CASSTRTANTGELFF TGTGCCAGCTCAACCCGGACAGCGAACACCGGGGAGCTGTTTTTT
. 14 TRBJ1-4 TRBV12-3/TRBV12-4 TRBD1 CASRPGQGEEKLFF TGTGCCAGCAGACCGGGACAGGGTGAGGAAAAACTGTTTTTT
few 13 TRBJ2-2 TRBV23-1 . CASQALHDGELFF TGCGCCAGCCAGGCATTACACGACGGGGAGCTGTTTTTT
. 18 TRBJ2-2 TRBV12-3/TRBV12-4 TRBD1 CAISPTEGRGLNTGELFF TGTGCCATCAGCCCTACGGAGGGCAGGGGGCTAAACACCGGGGAGCTGTTTTTT
few 15 TRBJ2-1 TRBV4-2 . CASSQNPGGYNEQFF TGTGCCAGCAGCCAAAACCCCGGAGGGTACAATGAGCAGTTCTTC
. 16 TRBJ1-6 TRBV7-8 . CASSLAPGDYNSPLHF TGTGCCAGCAGCTTAGCCCCGGGGGACTATAATTCACCCCTCCACTTT
. 15 TRBJ1-5 TRBV15 TRBD1 CATSPMDRGSQPQHF TGTGCCACCTCCCCTATGGACAGGGGAAGTCAGCCCCAGCATTTT
. 11 TRBJ2-5 TRBV5-4 . CASSYQGTQYF TGTGCCAGCAGCTATCAAGGGACCCAGTACTTC
few 17 TRBJ2-2 TRBV29-1 . CSVYGSPGDANTGELFF TGCAGCGTTTATGGGTCCCCGGGGGACGCGAACACCGGGGAGCTGTTTTTT
few 15 TRBJ2-7 TRBV25-1 TRBD2 CASSEYGGSSYEQYF TGTGCCAGCAGTGAATACGGGGGGAGCTCCTACGAGCAGTACTTC
. 15 TRBJ1-1 TRBV5-1 . CASSVQGPPGTEAFF TGCGCCAGCAGCGTACAGGGACCTCCCGGCACTGAAGCTTTCTTT
. 14 TRBJ1-1 TRBV27 TRBD1 CASSWMTGGTEAFF TGTGCCAGCAGTTGGATGACAGGGGGCACTGAAGCTTTCTTT
few 15 TRBJ1-2 TRBV4-3 . CASSQVKSGAYGYTF TGCGCCAGCAGCCAAGTAAAATCGGGGGCATACGGCTACACCTTC
. 16 TRBJ2-2 TRBV5-4 TRBD2 CASSPGGAGGTGELFF TGTGCCAGCAGCCCCGGGGGAGCGGGGGGGACCGGGGAGCTGTTTTTT
few 15 TRBJ2-2 TRBV5-1 . CASSWDTGGLGELFF TGCGCCAGCAGCTGGGACACCGGGGGTCTCGGGGAGCTGTTTTTT
once 15 TRBJ1-1 TRBV5-1 . CASSLVQAMYTEAFF TGCGCCAGCAGCTTGGTGCAGGCAATGTACACTGAAGCTTTCTTT
few 15 TRBJ2-3 TRBV6-1 TRBD1 CASRRQGASTDTQYF TGTGCCAGCAGAAGACAGGGGGCTAGCACAGATACGCAGTATTTT
few 15 TRBJ2-7 TRBV5-6 TRBD1 CASSPPTGARDEQYF TGTGCCAGCAGCCCCCCTACAGGGGCTAGGGACGAGCAGTACTTC
. 14 TRBJ1-6 TRBV28 . CASTKGRGESPLHF TGTGCCAGCACAAAGGGCCGGGGCGAATCACCCCTCCACTTT
. 15 TRBJ2-1 TRBV7-7 TRBD2 CASSLSSGGSNEQFF TGTGCTAGCAGCTTATCTAGCGGGGGCTCCAATGAGCAGTTCTTC
. 12 TRBJ1-2 TRBV6-2/TRBV6-3 . CASSLRSAGYTF TGTGCCAGCTCTCTGAGATCAGCTGGCTACACCTTC
few 17 TRBJ2-7 TRBV27 . CASSPHPRGLGSYEQYF TGTGCCAGCAGTCCCCACCCCAGGGGCTTGGGCTCCTACGAGCAGTACTTC
few 12 TRBJ2-7 TRBV10-3 TRBD2 CAIEDGGSEQYF TGTGCCATCGAAGACGGCGGGAGTGAGCAGTACTTC
. 15 TRBJ1-3 TRBV9 . CASSVLSSSGNTIYF TGTGCCAGCAGCGTTCTGAGCAGCTCTGGAAACACCATATATTTT
. 15 TRBJ2-3 TRBV30 TRBD2 CACPVGGSNTDTQYF TGTGCCTGCCCAGTCGGGGGGTCTAACACAGATACGCAGTATTTT
. 17 TRBJ2-1 TRBV5-4 TRBD2 CASSLVGGGLPYNEQFF TGTGCCAGCAGCTTGGTCGGGGGGGGTCTTCCCTACAATGAGCAGTTCTTC
few 12 TRBJ2-1 TRBV12-5 TRBD2 CASGTGGGEQFF TGTGCTAGTGGTACCGGGGGGGGAGAGCAGTTCTTC
. 15 TRBJ2-5 TRBV6-2/TRBV6-3 . CASSYGDSVSETQYF TGTGCCAGCAGTTATGGGGACTCAGTATCCGAGACCCAGTACTTC
few 15 TRBJ2-2 TRBV9 . CASSVAGTNTGELFF TGTGCCAGCAGCGTAGCTGGGACGAACACCGGGGAGCTGTTTTTT
. 17 TRBJ2-1 TRBV4-1 . CASSQDHMYSSYNEQFF TGCGCCAGCAGCCAAGATCATATGTATAGCTCCTACAATGAGCAGTTCTTC
few 12 TRBJ2-4 TRBV20-1 . CSVTLLEMVQYF TGCAGTGTCACGCTCCTTGAGATGGTTCAGTACTTC
few 16 TRBJ2-5 TRBV19 . CASSIITGTTQETQYF TGTGCCAGTAGTATAATTACCGGGACAACCCAAGAGACCCAGTACTTC
. 17 TRBJ2-3 TRBV5-4 TRBD1 CASSLAFFGTGTDTQYF TGTGCCAGCAGCTTGGCTTTTTTCGGGACAGGCACAGATACGCAGTATTTT
. 13 TRBJ2-5 TRBV12-3/TRBV12-4 . CASSFSAQETQYF TGTGCCAGCAGTTTTTCGGCGCAAGAGACCCAGTACTTC
. 13 TRBJ2-3 TRBV9 TRBD2 CASEGGGTDTQYF TGTGCCTCAGAGGGAGGGGGCACAGATACGCAGTATTTT
many 14 TRBJ2-2 TRBV5-1 TRBD1 CASTGGRNTGELFF TGCGCCAGCACAGGGGGCCGAAACACCGGGGAGCTGTTTTTT
. 18 TRBJ2-4 TRBV4-2 . CASSQDRMGEVGKNIQYF TGTGCCAGCAGCCAAGATCGGATGGGGGAGGTTGGCAAAAACATTCAGTACTTC
few 16 TRBJ2-1 TRBV4-2 . CASSQGISRSYNEQFF TGTGCCAGCAGCCAAGGTATCTCACGGAGCTACAATGAGCAGTTCTTC
. 15 TRBJ2-1 TRBV7-7 TRBD2 CASSRLAGGLGEQFF TGTGCTAGCAGCCGACTAGCGGGGGGCCTAGGGGAGCAGTTCTTC
few 17 TRBJ2-5 TRBV11-2 TRBD2 CASSLEGLAGAQETQYF TGTGCCAGCAGCTTAGAAGGCCTAGCGGGGGCCCAAGAGACCCAGTACTTC
few 13 TRBJ2-7 TRBV12-3/TRBV12-4 TRBD1 CASTPGQGYEQYF TGTGCCAGCACTCCGGGACAGGGTTACGAGCAGTACTTC
. 13 TRBJ1-2 TRBV7-2 . CASSLEVRRGYTF TGTGCCAGCAGCTTAGAAGTTAGGAGGGGCTACACCTTC
. 16 TRBJ2-1 TRBV27 TRBD2 CASSLWTRGNSNEQFF TGTGCCAGCAGTTTATGGACTAGAGGGAATTCCAATGAGCAGTTCTTC
few 17 TRBJ1-6 TRBV19 TRBD1 CASNTPLRDRVGSPLHF TGTGCCAGTAACACCCCTCTCCGGGACAGGGTCGGTTCACCCCTCCACTTT
. 15 TRBJ2-7 TRBV9 . CASSVGYGGWYEQYF TGTGCCAGCAGCGTAGGATATGGGGGCTGGTACGAGCAGTACTTC
few 14 TRBJ1-5 TRBV4-2 . CASSPHDSNQPQHF TGTGCCAGCAGCCCTCACGATAGCAATCAGCCCCAGCATTTT
. 14 TRBJ2-2 TRBV3-1 . CASSQLGRAGELFF TGTGCCAGCAGCCAGTTGGGCAGGGCCGGGGAGCTGTTTTTT
. 15 TRBJ1-2 TRBV6-5 . CASRYGTPPNYGYTF TGTGCCAGCAGATATGGGACACCTCCTAACTATGGCTACACCTTC
. 14 TRBJ1-6 TRBV12-3/TRBV12-4 TRBD1 CASSYGTDNSPLHF TGTGCCAGCAGTTATGGGACAGATAATTCACCCCTCCACTTT
few 16 TRBJ2-7 TRBV4-1 TRBD2 CASSPKGTSGVGEQYF TGCGCCAGCAGCCCGAAGGGCACTAGCGGGGTAGGCGAGCAGTACTTC
few 15 TRBJ2-1 TRBV19 . CASSPGTLPYNEQFF TGTGCCAGTAGTCCCGGGACACTGCCCTACAATGAGCAGTTCTTC
. 17 TRBJ2-5 TRBV10-3 TRBD2 CAISESNAGGARETQYF TGTGCCATCAGTGAGTCGAATGCCGGGGGGGCGAGAGAGACCCAGTACTTC
few 17 TRBJ2-1 TRBV6-1 TRBD2 CASSEDPSGASYNEQFF TGTGCCAGCAGTGAAGACCCTAGCGGGGCCTCCTACAATGAGCAGTTCTTC
. 16 TRBJ1-1 TRBV20-1 TRBD1 CCARDPGQISNTEAFF TGCTGTGCTAGGGATCCGGGACAGATTTCCAACACTGAAGCTTTCTTT
few 15 TRBJ2-5 TRBV7-9 . CASSFSPALRETQYF TGTGCCAGCAGCTTCTCTCCCGCCCTCCGAGAGACCCAGTACTTC
few 16 TRBJ2-3 TRBV5-6 . CASRRYPGESTDTQYF TGTGCCAGCAGAAGGTACCCGGGGGAGAGCACAGATACGCAGTATTTT